The 10 T cell receptor beta chains given below trace back to one sample, sequenced in a study of T cell repertoires in cytomegalovirus infection. From the reads, TCRdb called clonotypes with MiXCR, one entry per CDR3 protein. The sample lists 500,000 to 600,000 distinct CDR3 sequences; more than 15% were seen once. Sequencing was carried out using CD8+ T cells from PBMCs. These TCRs come from a human donor in good health (CMV status not recorded). Some clones in this sample may be carry-over from other donors' samples.

This clonotype was counted at least ten times. The V and J genes are TRBV4-1 and TRBJ1-1, with D perhaps matching TRBD1 (6 bases). V was shortened by 1 base and J by 0 bases, with 18 bases between the two germline ends. This CDR3 has 18 amino acids. Germline CDR1 and CDR2: MGHRA and YSYEKL. CDR3 residues: CASSQGGQGTRMNTEAFF. The CDR3 DNA reads as TGCGCCAGCAGCCAAGGGGGGCAGGGTACTCGGATGAACACTGAAGCTTTCTTT.

A few counts support this clonotype. This sequence joins TRBV9 and TRBJ2-1; possible D gene TRBD1, 5 bases. The CDR3 runs to 15 residues. Germline V CDR1 and CDR2: SGDLS, YYNGEE. V was cut by 0 bases and J by 4 bases, with 11 bases left in between. CDR3 DNA sequence: TGTGCCAGCAGCGTAGGCAGGGAATTTTACAATGAGCAGTTCTTC. Protein sequence: CASSVGREFYNEQFF.

V gene TRBV19 combines with J gene TRBJ2-1, with a tentative D call TRBD2 (6 bases). This CDR3 contains 15 residues. Trimming stripped 7 bases from V and 6 bases from J, with 19 bases between. Germline CDR1 is LNHDA and CDR2 is SQIVND (reference sequence). The CDR3 sequence is CASMDYTTTLNEQFF. The CDR3 bases are TGTGCCAGTATGGACTATACAACCACCCTCAATGAGCAGTTCTTC.

This clonotype appeared a few times. J is TRBJ2-3 and V is TRBV3-1, with D uncertain. CDR1 is LGHDT and CDR2 is YNNKEL in the germline V gene (reference sequence). This CDR3 has 14 residues. Trimming took off 4 bases at V and 2 bases at J, with 10 bases between the two ends. The CDR3 bases are TGTGCCAGCAGCCCCCTTGAGCTCACAGATACGCAGTATTTT. This encodes CASSPLELTDTQYF.

The genes are TRBV3-1 and TRBJ2-3; D is possibly TRBD2 (7 bases). Germline lookup yields CDR1 LGHDT and CDR2 YNNKEL (reference sequence). There are 15 residues in the CDR3. The germline V and J ends were trimmed by 0 bases and 4 bases, with 11 bases remaining between them. The CDR3 DNA is TGTGCCAGCAGCCAAGAGGGGGGGCCGGCAGATACGCAGTATTTT. The encoded protein is CASSQEGGPADTQYF.

This clonotype was observed a handful of times. The chain employs TRBV30 and TRBJ2-1; tentatively, D is TRBD2 (6 bases). The CDR3 covers 13 residues. Trimming left V 0 bases short and J 6 bases short, with 9 bases between. The V gene's germline CDR1 is GTSNPN and CDR2 SVGIG (reference sequence). The CDR3 loop is CAWSVERANEQFF. CDR3 in DNA: TGTGCCTGGAGTGTTGAGCGGGCCAATGAGCAGTTCTTC.

In its sample, this clonotype was seen many times. The chain is built from TRBV27 and TRBJ1-3, with D uncertain. The V end lost 8 bases, the J end lost 0 bases, and 5 bases lay between the germline ends. The CDR3 consists of 12 residues. Germline lookup yields CDR1 MNHEY and CDR2 SMNVEV (reference sequence). The CDR3 loop is CASADSGNTIYF. The CDR3 coding sequence is TGTGCCAGCGCGGACTCTGGAAACACCATATATTTT.

In this sample, this clonotype turned up many times. The chain links TRBV15 to TRBJ2-2; D possibly corresponds to TRBD2 (6 bases). Germline-derived CDR1 and CDR2 are LNHNV and YYDKDF (reference sequence). This CDR3 has 16 amino acids. V shed 4 bases and J shed 4 bases, with 16 bases lying between them. CDR3 nucleotides: TGTGCCACCAGCAAAGTTAGCGGCTGGGGCACCGGGGAGCTGTTTTTT. This sequence encodes CATSKVSGWGTGELFF.

This clonotype came up a few times. The V gene is TRBV5-1, the J gene TRBJ2-5, with TRBD2 matching 13 bases. V dropped 4 bases and J dropped 2; count of bases not matched to a gene: 11. The CDR3 has 18 residues. The germline gives CDR1 SGHRS, CDR2 YFSETQ. Here the CDR3 DNA reads TGCGCCAGCAGCCCTTTACTAGCGGGAGGGCCAGGTCAAGAGACCCAGTACTTC. The encoded protein is CASSPLLAGGPGQETQYF. Using reference TRBV5-1 and TRBJ2-5 for the parts outside the CDR3, the full variable domain is KAGVTQTPRYLIKTRGQQVTLSCSPISGHRSVSWYQQTPGQGLQFLFEYFSETQRNKGNFPGRFSGRQFSNSRSEMNVSTLELGDSALYLCASSPLLAGGPGQETQYFGPGTRLLVL.

Notes on this clonotype: An end of the junction differs from the germline gene, which may be a read error. Here the CDR3 DNA reads TGTGTCAGCAGTAGGGACAGGGGGCATCAGCCCCAGCATTTT. Amino acid sequence: CVSSRDRGHQPQHF. The V and J genes are TRBV6-2 or TRBV6-3 and TRBJ1-5, with 12 bases identical to TRBD1. The CDR3 is 14 amino acids. The V gene's germline CDR1 is MNHEY and CDR2 SVGEGT.